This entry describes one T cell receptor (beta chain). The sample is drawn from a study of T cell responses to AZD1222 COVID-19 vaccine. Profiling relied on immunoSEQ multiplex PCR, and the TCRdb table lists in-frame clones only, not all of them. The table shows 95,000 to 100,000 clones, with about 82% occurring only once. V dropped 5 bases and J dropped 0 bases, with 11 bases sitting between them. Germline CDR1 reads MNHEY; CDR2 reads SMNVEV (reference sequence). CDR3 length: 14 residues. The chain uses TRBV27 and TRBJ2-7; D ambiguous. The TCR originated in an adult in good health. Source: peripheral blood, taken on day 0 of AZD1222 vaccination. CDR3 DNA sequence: TGTGCCAGCAGTCTCCACGATAGCTCCTACGAGCAGTACTTC. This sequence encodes CASSLHDSSYEQYF.